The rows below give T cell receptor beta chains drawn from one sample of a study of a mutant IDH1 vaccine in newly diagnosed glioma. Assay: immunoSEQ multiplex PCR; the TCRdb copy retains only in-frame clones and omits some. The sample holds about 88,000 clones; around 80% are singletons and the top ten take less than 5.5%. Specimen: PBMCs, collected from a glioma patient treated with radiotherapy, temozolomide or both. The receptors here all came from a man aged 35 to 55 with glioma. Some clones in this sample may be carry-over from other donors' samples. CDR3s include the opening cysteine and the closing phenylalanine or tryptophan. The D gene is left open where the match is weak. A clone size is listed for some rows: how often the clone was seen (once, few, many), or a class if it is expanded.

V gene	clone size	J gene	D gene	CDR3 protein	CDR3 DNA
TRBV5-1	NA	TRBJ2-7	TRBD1	CASSLRTGPYEQYF	TGCGCCAGCAGCTTGAGGACAGGCCCCTACGAGCAGTACTTC
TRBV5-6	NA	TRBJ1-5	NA	CASSPTGGQPQHF	TGTGCCAGCAGCCCGACAGGCGGACAGCCCCAGCATTTT
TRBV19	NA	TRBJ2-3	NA	CASTGYLLGTDTQYF	TGTGCCAGTACAGGCTACCTACTAGGCACAGATACGCAGTATTTT
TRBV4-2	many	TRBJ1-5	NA	CASSQSGGAHQPQHF	TGTGCCAGCAGCCAGTCAGGAGGGGCCCATCAGCCCCAGCATTTT
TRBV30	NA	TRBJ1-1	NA	CAWSMGGSSRAFF	TGTGCCTGGAGCATGGGGGGTTCCTCCCGAGCTTTCTTT
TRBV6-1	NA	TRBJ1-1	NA	CASSEVMLGAFF	TGTGCCAGCAGTGAAGTGATGTTGGGAGCTTTCTTT
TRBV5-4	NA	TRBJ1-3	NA	CASSLQGPGNTIYF	TGTGCCAGCAGCTTGCAGGGTCCTGGAAACACCATATATTTT
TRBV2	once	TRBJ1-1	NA	CASKGGNTEAFF	TGTGCCAGCAAGGGAGGGAACACTGAAGCTTTCTTT
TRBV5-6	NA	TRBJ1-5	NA	CASSLWRGVSNQPQHF	TGTGCCAGCAGCTTGTGGAGGGGAGTAAGCAATCAGCCCCAGCATTTT
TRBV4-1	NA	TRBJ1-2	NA	CASSQELQELGYGYTF	TGCGCCAGCAGCCAAGAACTACAGGAATTGGGCTATGGCTACACCTTC
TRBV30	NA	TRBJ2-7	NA	CAWSVTTGPIEQYF	TGTGCCTGGAGTGTAACCACAGGCCCTATCGAGCAGTACTTC
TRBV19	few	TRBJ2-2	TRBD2	CASSIPSGGALGELFF	TGTGCCAGTAGTATCCCTAGCGGGGGGGCCTTGGGGGAGCTGTTTTTT
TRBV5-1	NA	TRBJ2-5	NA	CASSLDGQIQETQYF	TGCGCCAGCAGCCTCGACGGACAGATACAAGAGACCCAGTACTTC
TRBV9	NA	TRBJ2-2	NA	CASSVIAGELFF	TGTGCCAGCAGCGTAATCGCCGGGGAGCTGTTTTTT
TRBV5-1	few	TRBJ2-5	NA	CASRVTQGETQYF	TGCGCCAGCAGGGTGACACAGGGTGAGACCCAGTACTTC
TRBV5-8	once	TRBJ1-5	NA	CASSLRQLNQPQHF	TGTGCCAGCAGCTTAAGACAGCTAAATCAGCCCCAGCATTTT
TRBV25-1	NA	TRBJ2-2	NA	CASSETSRDTGELFF	TGTGCCAGCAGTGAGACGAGCAGGGACACCGGGGAGCTGTTTTTT
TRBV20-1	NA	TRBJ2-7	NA	CSAGGRYEQYF	TGCAGTGCTGGGGGTCGCTACGAGCAGTACTTC
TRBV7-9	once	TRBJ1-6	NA	CASGDGYNSPLHF	TGTGCCAGCGGGGACGGGTATAATTCACCCCTCCACTTT
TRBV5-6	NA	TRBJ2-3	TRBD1	CASSQGQGQDTQYF	TGTGCCAGCAGCCAAGGACAGGGGCAAGATACGCAGTATTTT
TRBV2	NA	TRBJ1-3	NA	CASSDDTPRGGNTIYF	TGTGCCAGCAGTGACGACACCCCCCGAGGAGGAAACACCATATATTTT
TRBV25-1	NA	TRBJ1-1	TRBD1	CASSWTGDGTEAFF	TGTGCCAGCAGTTGGACAGGGGATGGGACTGAAGCTTTCTTT
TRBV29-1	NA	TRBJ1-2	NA	CSVDIGSYTF	TGCAGCGTTGACATCGGGTCCTACACCTTC
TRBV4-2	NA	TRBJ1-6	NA	CASSQAGFQTSNSPLHF	TGTGCCAGCAGCCAAGCGGGATTTCAGACGAGTAATTCACCCCTCCACTTT
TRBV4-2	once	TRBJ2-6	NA	CASSQERGRANVLTF	TGTGCCAGCAGCCAAGAGCGAGGGCGGGCCAACGTCCTGACTTTC
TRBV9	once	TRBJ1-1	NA	CASSVAVGGRTNTEAFF	TGTGCCAGCAGCGTAGCGGTAGGGGGACGGACGAACACTGAAGCTTTCTTT
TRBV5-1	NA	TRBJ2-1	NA	CASSFEFYEQFF	TGCGCCAGCAGCTTTGAATTCTATGAGCAGTTCTTC
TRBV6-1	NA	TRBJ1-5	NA	CASSNQPSSNQPQHF	TGTGCCAGCAGCAACCAACCGTCCAGCAATCAGCCCCAGCATTTT
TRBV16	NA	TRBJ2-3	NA	CASSLRLGTDTQYF	TGTGCCAGCAGCCTGAGATTGGGGACAGATACGCAGTATTTT
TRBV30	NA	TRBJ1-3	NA	CAWSQISGNTIYF	TGTGCCTGGAGTCAAATATCTGGAAACACCATATATTTT
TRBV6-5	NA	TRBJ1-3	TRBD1	CASTTGTDGTIYF	TGTGCCAGCACCACCGGGACAGATGGGACCATATATTTT
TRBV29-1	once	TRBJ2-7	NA	CSVVGPLNSYEQYF	TGCAGCGTTGTTGGTCCGTTGAACTCCTACGAGCAGTACTTC
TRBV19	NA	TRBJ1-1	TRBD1	CASSSTGVGTEAFF	TGTGCCAGTAGCTCAACAGGGGTGGGCACTGAAGCTTTCTTT
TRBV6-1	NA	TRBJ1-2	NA	CASKEGSGFNYGYTF	TGTGCCAGCAAAGAAGGGTCCGGATTTAACTATGGCTACACCTTC
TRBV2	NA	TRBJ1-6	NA	CASSEAGRGGPLHF	TGTGCCAGCAGTGAAGCGGGGCGAGGGGGTCCCCTCCACTTT
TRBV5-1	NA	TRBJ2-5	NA	CASSLGTEETQYF	TGCGCCAGCAGCTTGGGGACGGAAGAGACCCAGTACTTC
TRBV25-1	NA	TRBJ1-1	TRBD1	CASSEGTGWASSAFF	TGTGCCAGCAGTGAGGGGACAGGGTGGGCGTCCTCAGCTTTCTTT
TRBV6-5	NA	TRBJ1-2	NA	CASSLRGWYGYTF	TGTGCCAGCAGTTTGAGGGGATGGTATGGCTACACCTTC
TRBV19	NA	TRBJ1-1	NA	CASSIDPRTQAFF	TGTGCCAGTAGTATAGATCCTCGGACCCAAGCTTTCTTT
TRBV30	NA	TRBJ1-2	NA	CASDQKAYGYTF	TGTGCCTCGGACCAAAAGGCCTATGGCTACACCTTC
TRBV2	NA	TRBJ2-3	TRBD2	CASKVASGGPADTQYF	TGTGCCAGCAAGGTGGCTAGCGGGGGGCCCGCAGATACGCAGTATTTT
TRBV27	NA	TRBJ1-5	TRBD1	CASSAGGRSNQPQHF	TGTGCCAGCAGTGCAGGGGGCCGGAGCAATCAGCCCCAGCATTTT